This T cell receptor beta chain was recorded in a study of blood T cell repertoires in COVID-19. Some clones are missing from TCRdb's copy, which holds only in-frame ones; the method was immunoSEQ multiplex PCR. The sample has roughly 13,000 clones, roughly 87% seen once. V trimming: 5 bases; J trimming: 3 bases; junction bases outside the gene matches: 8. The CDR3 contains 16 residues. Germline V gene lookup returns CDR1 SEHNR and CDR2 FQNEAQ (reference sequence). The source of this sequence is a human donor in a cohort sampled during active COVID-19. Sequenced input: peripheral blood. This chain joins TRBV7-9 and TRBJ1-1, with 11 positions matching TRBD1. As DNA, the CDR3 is TGTGCCAGCAGCCATTCGGACAGGGGGCTTCACACTGAAGCTTTCTTT. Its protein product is CASSHSDRGLHTEAFF.